This section outlines one T cell receptor (beta chain) sequence together with its context. What it binds is not known. BIOMED2 TRB-A/B primer pools were used in multiplex TRB PCR. TCRdb reanalysed the multiplex PCR reads using MiXCR and keeps one entry per CDR3 protein. The data contain more than 10,000 distinct CDR3 sequences, approximately 35% of them singletons. This record comes from a study of T and B cells in COVID-19 patients. Study-level information: Of roughly 22 active-infection patients, 12 were critically ill with mechanical ventilation or extracorporeal membrane oxygenation.

TRB was amplified from about 250-500 ng of blood genomic DNA. Findings of the study overall: Patients with COVID-19 reportedly showed strongly skewed T cell receptor beta variable and joining gene usage. Clonality of TRB repertoires was high in active COVID-19; recovery brought above-healthy diversity and richness.

What was sequenced was blood. The sequence derives from a human donor with active COVID-19.

CDR3 sequence reads: CASSQDVQGGNSPLHF. The CDR3 coding sequence is TGTGCCAGCAGCCAAGATGTGCAGGGTGGTAATTCACCCCTCCACTTT. This chain uses TRBV4-2 with TRBJ1-6, with D possibly matching TRBD1 (5 bases). Germline-derived CDR1 and CDR2 are LGHNA and YNFKEQ. This CDR3 is built from 16 residues. Trimming removed 0 bases at V and 6 bases at J, with 12 bases between.